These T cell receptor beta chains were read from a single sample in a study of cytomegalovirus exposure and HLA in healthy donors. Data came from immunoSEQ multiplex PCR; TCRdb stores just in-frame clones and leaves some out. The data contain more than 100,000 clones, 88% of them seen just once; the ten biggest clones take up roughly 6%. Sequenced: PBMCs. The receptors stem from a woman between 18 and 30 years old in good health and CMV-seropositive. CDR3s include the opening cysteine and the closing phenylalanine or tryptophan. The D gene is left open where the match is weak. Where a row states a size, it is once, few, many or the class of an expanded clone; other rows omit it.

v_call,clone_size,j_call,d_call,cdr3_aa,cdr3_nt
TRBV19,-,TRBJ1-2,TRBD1,CASNLGNRGPGYTF,TGTGCCAGTAACCTGGGGAACAGGGGACCTGGCTACACCTTC
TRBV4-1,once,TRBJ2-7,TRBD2,CASSQVTSFYEQYF,TGCGCCAGCAGCCAAGTGACTAGCTTCTACGAGCAGTACTTC
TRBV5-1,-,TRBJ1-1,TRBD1,CASSPGTGGTEAFF,TGCGCCAGCAGCCCTGGGACAGGAGGGACTGAAGCTTTCTTT
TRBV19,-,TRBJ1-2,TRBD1,CASTPHPPTGDGYTF,TGTGCCAGTACTCCCCACCCCCCGACAGGGGACGGCTACACCTTC
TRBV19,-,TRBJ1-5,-,CASSLQEGEPQHF,TGTGCCAGTAGTCTACAGGAGGGTGAGCCCCAGCATTTT
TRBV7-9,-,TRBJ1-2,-,CASTQDSRGYTF,TGTGCCAGCACCCAGGACAGTCGAGGCTACACCTTC
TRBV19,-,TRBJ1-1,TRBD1,CASSIGPDRGGSTEAFF,TGTGCCAGTAGTATAGGTCCGGACAGGGGAGGGAGCACTGAAGCTTTCTTT
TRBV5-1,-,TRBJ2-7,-,CASSLFATGGNEQYF,TGCGCCAGCAGCTTGTTCGCGACGGGGGGCAACGAGCAGTACTTC
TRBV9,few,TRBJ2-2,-,CASSVALATGELFF,TGTGCCAGCAGCGTAGCGCTAGCAACCGGGGAGCTGTTTTTT
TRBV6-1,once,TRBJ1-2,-,CASRDSSRLMAYTF,TGTGCCAGCAGAGACAGTTCCCGATTAATGGCCTACACCTTC
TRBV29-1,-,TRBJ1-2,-,CSSSPQATANYGYTF,TGCAGCTCCTCTCCCCAGGCTACAGCTAACTATGGCTACACCTTC
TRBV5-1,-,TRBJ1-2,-,CASSTDIYGYTF,TGCGCCAGCAGCACGGACATCTATGGCTACACCTTC
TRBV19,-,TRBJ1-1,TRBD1,CASSLTGDNTEAFF,TGTGCCAGTAGCCTGACAGGGGATAACACTGAAGCTTTCTTT
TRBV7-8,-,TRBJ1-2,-,CASSGGADSGYGYTF,TGTGCCAGCAGTGGGGGCGCGGACTCCGGCTATGGCTACACCTTC
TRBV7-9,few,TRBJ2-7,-,CASSSGQTYEQYF,TGTGCCAGCAGTTCCGGACAGACCTACGAGCAGTACTTC
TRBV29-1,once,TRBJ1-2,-,CSVGRNRDPVGYTF,TGCAGCGTTGGCCGAAACAGGGACCCCGTGGGCTACACCTTC
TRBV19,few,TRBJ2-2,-,CASSIRTGLGELFF,TGTGCCAGTAGTATCAGAACAGGGCTCGGGGAGCTGTTTTTT
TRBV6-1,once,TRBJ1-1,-,CASRQVVGTEAFF,TGTGCCAGCAGGCAGGTAGTTGGCACTGAAGCTTTCTTT
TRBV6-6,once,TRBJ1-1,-,CASSLSGNIEAFF,TGTGCCAGCAGTCTCTCGGGGAATATTGAAGCTTTCTTT
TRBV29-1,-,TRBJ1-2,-,CSVEGGGPGYTF,TGCAGCGTTGAAGGGGGGGGACCTGGCTACACCTTC
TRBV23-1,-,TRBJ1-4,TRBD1,CASSPTGQGHEKLFF,TGCGCCAGCAGTCCAACGGGACAGGGACACGAAAAACTGTTTTTT
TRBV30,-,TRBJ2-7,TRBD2,CAWSPGGLVYEQYF,TGTGCCTGGAGTCCGGGGGGACTAGTCTACGAGCAGTACTTC
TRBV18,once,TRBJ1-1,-,CASSPGQLNTEAFF,TGTGCCAGCTCACCTGGACAATTGAACACTGAAGCTTTCTTT
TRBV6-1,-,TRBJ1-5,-,CASSEPPGHANQPQHF,TGTGCCAGCAGTGAACCCCCAGGACACGCCAATCAGCCCCAGCATTTT
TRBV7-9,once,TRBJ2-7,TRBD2,CASSLSGGLAGGEQYF,TGTGCCAGCAGCTTATCGGGGGGACTAGCGGGCGGCGAGCAGTACTTC
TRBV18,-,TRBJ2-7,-,CASSPGRYEQYF,TGTGCCAGCTCACCAGGGAGGTACGAGCAGTACTTC
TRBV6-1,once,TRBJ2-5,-,CASSEDKTQYF,TGTGCCAGCAGTGAAGATAAGACCCAGTACTTC
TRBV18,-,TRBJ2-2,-,CASSWGQANTGELFF,TGTGCCAGCTCTTGGGGGCAAGCGAACACCGGGGAGCTGTTTTTT
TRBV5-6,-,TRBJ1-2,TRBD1,CASSYTGVAYGYTF,TGTGCCAGCAGCTATACAGGGGTAGCCTATGGCTACACCTTC
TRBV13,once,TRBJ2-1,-,CASSLEGTPYNEQFF,TGTGCCAGCAGCTTAGAGGGGACTCCCTACAATGAGCAGTTCTTC
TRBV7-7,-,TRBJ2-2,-,CASSLEPGLNTGELFF,TGTGCTAGCAGCTTAGAGCCGGGACTCAACACCGGGGAGCTGTTTTTT
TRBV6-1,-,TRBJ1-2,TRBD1,CASSQRGTGGYGYTF,TGTGCCAGCAGTCAGAGAGGGACAGGGGGCTATGGCTACACCTTC
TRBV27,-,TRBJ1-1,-,CASTPWRGGEAFF,TGTGCCAGCACCCCCTGGCGGGGGGGTGAAGCTTTCTTT
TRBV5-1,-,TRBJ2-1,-,CASSLGSRAPLEQFF,TGCGCCAGCAGCTTGGGGTCCAGGGCCCCTTTAGAGCAGTTCTTC
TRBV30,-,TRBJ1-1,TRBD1,CAWRKGQGRTEAFF,TGTGCCTGGAGGAAGGGACAGGGGAGGACTGAAGCTTTCTTT
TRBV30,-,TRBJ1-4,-,CAWSERPTGYEKLFF,TGTGCCTGGAGTGAAAGACCAACAGGGTACGAAAAACTGTTTTTT
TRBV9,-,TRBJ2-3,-,CASSQGRDTQYF,TGTGCCAGCAGCCAGGGGAGAGATACGCAGTATTTT
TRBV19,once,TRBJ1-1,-,CASSIDPLGRTEAFF,TGTGCCAGTAGTATAGATCCCCTAGGGAGGACTGAAGCTTTCTTT
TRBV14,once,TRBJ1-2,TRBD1,CASSQGGQGDYGYTF,TGTGCCAGCAGCCAAGGGGGACAGGGTGACTATGGCTACACCTTC
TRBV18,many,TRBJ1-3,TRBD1,CASSPPAGTGHSGNTIYF,TGTGCCAGCTCACCACCCGCCGGGACAGGGCACTCTGGAAACACCATATATTTT
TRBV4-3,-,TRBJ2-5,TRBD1,CASSRTGGETQYF,TGCGCCAGCAGCCGGACAGGGGGAGAGACCCAGTACTTC
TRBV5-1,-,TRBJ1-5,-,CASSLDSSNQPQHF,TGCGCCAGCAGCTTGGACTCTAGCAATCAGCCCCAGCATTTT
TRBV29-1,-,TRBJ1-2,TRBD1,CSVSQGEGYGYTF,TGCAGCGTCTCACAGGGGGAAGGGTATGGCTACACCTTC
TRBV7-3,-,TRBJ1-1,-,CASSSRGLGMDTEAFF,TGTGCCAGCAGCTCCCGCGGGCTGGGTATGGACACTGAAGCTTTCTTT
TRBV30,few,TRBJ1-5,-,CAWSPGISNQPQHF,TGTGCCTGGAGTCCAGGAATAAGCAATCAGCCCCAGCATTTT
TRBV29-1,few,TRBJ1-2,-,CSVADPSGYGYTF,TGCAGCGTTGCTGATCCCTCGGGGTATGGCTACACCTTC
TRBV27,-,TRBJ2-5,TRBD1,CASSLSPLGQGLRKTQYF,TGTGCCAGCAGTTTATCCCCCCTCGGACAGGGACTGAGGAAGACCCAGTACTTC